What follows is one T cell receptor beta chain and its context. The antigen is undetermined. Genomic DNA of every subset was divided equally among multiple immunoSEQ plates. Clones were read by immunoSEQ multiplex PCR, and TCRdb kept only the in-frame ones, dropping some. The table lists 800,000 to 950,000 clones, 90% to 97% of them singletons. V gave up 0 bases and J gave up 3 bases; unmatched junction bases: 4. This CDR3 has 17 residues. Germline loops: CDR1 MNHEY, CDR2 SMNVEV (reference sequence). CD45RO negativity and positive selection for CCR7 defined naive CD8 cells, a population that excluded terminally differentiated effector memory CD45RA+ cells. This record comes from a study of shared clonotypes between healthy human individuals. Study-wide background: CD8 memory received one plate per donor, CD8 naive two, CD4 memory three and CD4 naive three.

Study-wide points: The genetic and exposure-history diversity represented was limited by few donors. Apart from blood, nothing was sampled; tissue repertoires likely differ.

This clonotype was sampled from a man aged 25-45 years in good health. The J gene is TRBJ2-6, the V gene TRBV27; 8 positions match TRBD1. The sample consisted of naive CD8+ T cells sorted from blood. CDR3 in DNA: TGTGCCAGCAGTTTATCGCAGGGGGCCGGTGGGGCCAACGTCCTGACTTTC. Amino acid sequence: CASSLSQGAGGANVLTF.